This entry lists 3 T cell receptor beta chains sequenced from one sample in a study of T cells in Graves' hyperthyroidism and ophthalmopathy. Amplified regions were TCR beta CDR3 sequences from RNA transcripts. First-round RT-PCR of the TCR CDR3 relied on the HTBI primer set. TCRdb reanalysed the multiplex PCR reads using MiXCR and keeps one entry per CDR3 protein. Altogether about 600,000 distinct CDR3 sequences are present, more than 12% being singletons, with the ten largest covering around 13%. Input material: blood. These TCRs come from a woman aged 45-59 years with Graves' ophthalmopathy.

Many counts were recorded for this clonotype. The CDR3 coding sequence is TGTGCCAGCAGTTTTGCAGACACCCCCTATGGCTACACCTTC. It specifies CASSFADTPYGYTF. The rearrangement uses TRBV28 and TRBJ1-2; no definite D call. Looked up from germline, CDR1 is MDHEN and CDR2 is SYDVKM. This CDR3 comprises 14 residues. Trimming shortened V by 3 bases and J by 4 bases, and 12 bases separated the two germline ends.

There are a few counts of this clonotype. The V call is TRBV4-1, the J call TRBJ2-1; weak D call: TRBD1 (5 bases). The CDR3 length is 15 residues. V was pared by 0 bases and J by 10 bases, with 16 bases between. The germline gives CDR1 MGHRA, CDR2 YSYEKL. In DNA form, the CDR3 reads TGCGCCAGCAGCCAAGACCCAGGGCTCCCCGACGAGCAGTTCTTC. This encodes CASSQDPGLPDEQFF.

V is TRBV10-3 and J is TRBJ2-1, with 8 bases aligning to TRBD1. The CDR3 runs to 15 residues. Germline CDR1 ENHRY, CDR2 SYGVKD. V gave up 3 bases and J gave up 7 bases; unmatched junction bases: 8. CDR3 bases: TGTGCCATCAGTGAAAACAGGGGGGTGGGGAATGAGCAGTTCTTC. As protein: CAISENRGVGNEQFF.